This entry concerns a single T cell receptor (beta chain). What antigen it recognizes has not been identified. Base-call qualities are not available, and no considerably larger clone is one nucleotide away. The immunoSEQ Assay, a bias-controlled multiplex PCR, was used to amplify TCRbeta CDR3 regions from genomic DNA. In the source study's methods: The number of nucleated cells in each sample was estimated from the amplification of reference gene primers within the assay. To quantify the absolute abundance of each unique TCRbeta CDR3 rearrangement, sequence reads were collapsed and filtered. For each sample, productive Simpson clonality was calculated as the square root of Simpson's diversity index across productive rearrangements. Here the immuneACCESS table is served through TCRdb, limited to in-frame sequences with V and J called. Missing clones are a known gap in these copies; in checked studies unresolved V genes cover under half, and the rest lacks a known reason. V, J and clone size are taken as reported in that table, and D and trimming were inferred from the DNA itself. The sample records around 80,000 clones, 80% to 90% of which are singletons. The biggest ten clones account for about 4.4% of the sample.

The data stem from a study of blood T cell repertoires in COVID-19 (dated by TCRdb to 2018 to 2021). Study-wide context: The collaborator samples originated in the United States, Italy and Spain and spanned the acute and convalescent phases of COVID-19. The dataset comprised deeply sampled blood TCRbeta repertoires from subjects exposed to, actively infected with, or recovered from COVID-19. Samples were obtained from the ongoing ImmuneRACE study (first 160 participants) and from about 1,300 subjects provided by 6 global collaborators. The prospective study material was composed of cDNA or gDNA derived from T cells, B-cell-depleted T cells, or PBMCs. The repertoires were made available in a free public database intended to serve as a resource for research on the immune response to SARS-CoV-2. Nearly every sample came with metadata listing a de-identified subject ID, COVID-19 status, age in years and sex. Where HLA class I and class II types were available, the types were taken from metadata supplied by the sample provider, not from assay-based typing. What the work shows at the level of the full study, not this receptor alone: How much clinical and demographic metadata was included differed by source and by participant, and the metadata was provided uncurated.

CDR1 and CDR2, looked up from the germline V gene, are SGHRS and YFSETQ. The CDR3 contains 17 residues, cysteine and phenylalanine counted. Here the CDR3 DNA is all that survives: 51 bases in frame from base 1. V and J lose 4 bases and 0 bases, and a span of 16 bases separates them. Collaborating institutions collected whole blood in K2EDTA tubes following their own protocols. Collaborator samples were shipped for TCRbeta analysis as frozen whole blood, isolated PBMCs, or DNA extracted from either sample type. This clonotype was sampled from a woman aged 80 or over with active or convalescent COVID-19. The rearranged chain carries TRBV5-1 and TRBJ2-2; TRBD1 is a possible D gene, resting on 6 matching bases. Sequencing was done on a sample of peripheral blood. In nucleotide form, the sequence is TGCGCCAGCAGCCCCATGACAGGACCTACGAACACCGGGGAGCTGTTTTTT. Translated, it gives CASSPMTGPTNTGELFF.